These 6 T cell receptor beta chains were all obtained from the same sample, sequenced in a study of T-cell memory formation after mild COVID-19. One entry per CDR3 protein, called by TCRdb with MiXCR from the 5' RACE reads. The repertoire holds under 300,000 distinct CDR3 sequences, with roughly 8% as singletons. Sequencing was performed on PBMCs or a T cell subset sorted from them (not recorded which). The receptors were sampled from a man in his late teens or twenties who had mild COVID-19 (a few samples of this study predate the infection). Cell type and time point are not known.

This clonotype has only a few counts. The chain carries TRBV12-3 or TRBV12-4 and TRBJ2-1; D possibly corresponds to TRBD1 (6 bases). The CDR3 consists of 13 residues. Trimming cost V 7 bases and J 7 bases, with 14 bases left between them. The CDR3 is CASTTQRGNEQFF. In nucleotides, the CDR3 is TGTGCCAGCACCACCCAAAGGGGGAATGAGCAGTTCTTC.

This clonotype was seen repeatedly, ten times or more. The chain recombines TRBV5-5 with TRBJ2-1; D is ambiguous. CDR3 length: 13 amino acids. The V end lost 5 bases, the J end lost 3 bases, and 9 bases lay between the germline ends. The V gene's germline CDR1 is SGHKS and CDR2 YYEKEE (reference sequence). This CDR3 is CASSFGNYNEQFF. DNA for the CDR3: TGTGCCAGCAGTTTTGGGAACTACAATGAGCAGTTCTTC.

This clonotype appeared a few times. For the CDR3, the DNA is TGTGCCAGCAGCAAGACAACCTCCCTCTACGAGCAGTACGTC. Translated, it gives CASSKTTSLYEQYV. The chain recombines TRBV21-1 with TRBJ2-7; the table gives TRBD2 as D, unverified against the DNA. TRBV21-1 is classified as a pseudogene. The CDR3 runs to 14 residues.

CDR3 sequence (DNA): TGTGCCAGCGGGACTCGAAGATCCTACGAGCAGTACGTC. This sequence encodes CASGTRRSYEQYV. This chain uses TRBV11-2 with TRBJ2-7; D possibly corresponds to TRBD2 (6 bases). CDR3 length: 13 amino acids. V lost 8 bases to trimming and J lost 1 base, with 12 bases between them. Germline CDR1 and CDR2: SGHAT and FQNNGV.

Ten or more counts support this clonotype. The chain recombines TRBV5-1 with TRBJ2-3; TRBD2 is a possible D gene (5 bases). This CDR3 is built from 15 residues. CDR1 and CDR2 from the germline V gene are SGHRS and YFSETQ. V was trimmed by 6 bases and J by 1 base, leaving 15 bases between them. CDR3 DNA: TGCGCCAGCATTCCGGGGTCCTCGGGCACAGATACGCAGTATTTT. As protein: CASIPGSSGTDTQYF.

This clonotype was counted between two and nine times. The genes are TRBV5-1 and TRBJ1-1; 7 nucleotides match TRBD1. Germline trimming cut 5 bases from V and 4 bases from J; bases unmatched to any gene: 8. In germline, CDR1 is SGHRS, CDR2 YFSETQ. The CDR3 totals 14 residues. CDR3 in amino acids: CASSRAWDSTEAFF. CDR3 sequence (DNA): TGCGCCAGCAGTCGTGCTTGGGACAGCACTGAAGCTTTCTTT.